These 19 T cell receptor beta chains came from one sample sequenced in a study of Tregs in tolerant kidney transplant recipients. TCRdb keeps only in-frame clones here, not all; method: immunoSEQ multiplex PCR. The sample totals about 30,000 clones. The input for sequencing was CD8+ T cells from blood, taken before the transplant. Source of these receptors: a human donor who received a combined kidney and bone marrow transplant.

Worth noting for this clone: From the germline J gene comes the end of the CDR3, since the read stops 3 residues before it. The chain links TRBV19 to TRBJ1-6; the match to TRBD1 covers 10 bases. The CDR3 consists of 15 residues. The trim removed 6 bases at V and 4 bases at J, leaving 3 bases unmatched. Germline loops: CDR1 LNHDA, CDR2 SQIVND (reference sequence). The CDR3 sequence is CASSPGQGYNSPLHF. The covered CDR3 bases are TGTGCCAGTAGCCCGGGACAGGGGTATAATTCACCC.

As concerns this clone: The read halts 3 residues ahead of the CDR3 end, with the missing end drawn from the germline J gene. J is TRBJ2-7 and V is TRBV7-8, with TRBD1 matching over 9 bases. The J segment lost 3 bases and the V segment lost 4 bases, leaving 10 bases of the junction unmatched. The CDR3 contains 16 residues. Per the germline V gene, CDR1 is SGHVS and CDR2 is FQNEAQ. This CDR3 reads CASSWTGTGHLYEQYF. Incomplete CDR3 DNA: TGTGCCAGCAGCTGGACCGGGACAGGGCACCTCTACGAG.

Comments on this clone: With the read ending 3 residues before the CDR3 end, the germline J gene is used to fill in that end. The chain is built from TRBV30 and TRBJ2-7; 7 nucleotides match TRBD2. Germline V gene sequence: CDR1 GTSNPN, CDR2 SVGIG (reference sequence). The CDR3 is made up of 13 amino acids. Trimming removed 3 bases from V and 5 bases from J; junction bases left unmatched: 7. CDR3: CAWRGGRVDEQYF. The CDR3 bases that were read are TGTGCCTGGAGAGGCGGGAGAGTCGACGAG.

The covered CDR3 bases are TGCGCCAGTACTTCAGGCTACGAG. Residues: CASTSGYE. In full, the CDR3 reads CASTSGYEQYF. The chain uses TRBV10-2 and TRBJ2-7, with D hard to call. The sequence runs out 3 residues before the end of the CDR3; the remainder is reconstructed from the germline J gene. V was trimmed by 9 bases and J by 3 bases, leaving 9 bases between them. This CDR3 has 11 residues. Germline CDR1 WSHSY, CDR2 SAAADI.

As for this clone: The CDR3 end lies 3 residues beyond the end of the read and is filled in from the germline J gene. V usage is TRBV2 and J usage is TRBJ2-1; 11 nucleotides align to TRBD2. This CDR3 has 16 amino acids. V lost 5 bases and J lost 4; bases outside the gene matches: 7. Germline V gene sequence: CDR1 SNHLY, CDR2 FYNNEI. The CDR3 sequence is CASSPWTSGPYNEQFF. CDR3 bases read: TGTGCCAGCAGTCCCTGGACTAGCGGGCCTTACAATGAG.

The CDR3 loop reads CASSFQRGSYEQYF. The DNA read from the CDR3 is TGTGCCAGCAGCTTCCAGAGGGGGTCCTACGAG. This chain joins TRBV7-8 and TRBJ2-7, with a tentative D call TRBD1 (6 bases). The read terminates 3 residues before the CDR3 end, so the remaining end is supplied by the germline J gene. Germline V gene lookup returns CDR1 SGHVS and CDR2 FQNEAQ. CDR3 size: 14 residues. Trimming took 3 bases from V and 1 from J, leaving 10 bases between them. The full variable domain, in which reference TRBV7-8 and TRBJ2-7 provide the parts outside the CDR3, is GAGVSQSPRYKVAKRGQDVALRCDPISGHVSLFWYQQALGQGPEFLTYFQNEAQLDKSGLPSDRFFAERPEGSVSTLKIQRTQQEDSAVYLCASSFQRGSYEQYFGPGTRLTVT.

Points on this clone: The observed sequence ends 3 residues before the CDR3 terminus, with the missing tail filled in from the germline J gene. The chain recombines TRBV4-2 with TRBJ1-1; possibly TRBD1 for D (5 bases). Trimming took 4 bases from V and 0 from J, leaving 18 bases between them. The CDR3 runs to 17 residues. Germline CDR1 LGHNA, CDR2 YNFKEQ. The sequenced CDR3 bases are TGTGCCAGCAGCCCGGTCAGGTTGAAGGGGATGAACACTGAA. It is translated as CASSPVRLKGMNTE. The CDR3 in its entirety is CASSPVRLKGMNTEAFF.

The CDR3 DNA, read in part, is TGTGCCAGTAGTATAACCGGGACAGGGGGCTGGTACGAG. Protein sequence: CASSITGTGGWYE. The full CDR3 is CASSITGTGGWYEQYF. This sequence joins TRBV19 and TRBJ2-7; TRBD1 aligns across 12 bases. The CDR3 end is not reached by the read, which stops 3 residues before it; the germline J gene fills it in. The CDR3 is 16 residues long. The V segment lost 2 bases and the J segment 4 bases; nucleotides outside the gene matches: 6. Germline V gives CDR1 LNHDA, CDR2 SQIVND (reference sequence).

With regard to this clone: The observed sequence ends 3 residues before the CDR3 terminus, with the missing tail filled in from the germline J gene. This chain uses TRBV5-6 with TRBJ1-2; no definite D call. The CDR3 is 13 residues long. V shed 0 bases and J shed 6 bases, with 9 bases lying between them. Germline V gene data show CDR1 as SGHDT and CDR2 as YYEEEE. The chain's CDR3 is CASSLVAADGYTF. CDR3 bases read: TGTGCCAGCAGCTTGGTCGCAGCGGATGGC. The complete variable domain, with remaining parts taken from reference TRBV5-6 and TRBJ1-2, reads DAGVTQSPTHLIKTRGQQVTLRCSPKSGHDTVSWYQQALGQGPQFIFQYYEEEERQRGNFPDRFSGHQFPNYSSELNVNALLLGDSALYLCASSLVAADGYTFGSGTRLTVV.

Regarding this clone: Coverage ceases 3 residues before the CDR3 finishes, and the germline J gene fills in the end. The chain carries TRBV30 and TRBJ2-7; possible D gene TRBD2, 6 bases. This CDR3 is 14 amino acids long. Trimming took 0 bases from V and 0 from J, leaving 9 bases between them. Germline-derived CDR1 and CDR2 are GTSNPN and SVGIG (reference sequence). The covered CDR3 bases are TGTGCCTGGAGTGTAAGTAGCGGCTCCTACGAG. Protein product: CAWSVSSGSYE. The whole CDR3 is CAWSVSSGSYEQYF.

Concerning this clone itself: The read is 3 residues too short to cover the CDR3 end, so that end is filled in from the germline J gene. The chain links TRBV19 to TRBJ1-1, with 9 bases aligning to TRBD1. Germline CDR1 reads LNHDA; CDR2 reads SQIVND (reference sequence). After removal of 8 bases from V and 5 bases from J, the junction contained 9 bases not matched to a gene. This CDR3 comprises 14 residues. CDR3 protein: CASALGQGWTEAFF. The covered CDR3 bases are TGTGCCAGTGCCCTGGGACAGGGTTGGACTGAA.

A note on this clone: The DNA ends 3 residues before the CDR3 does, and the rest of the CDR3 is filled in from the germline J gene. The V gene is TRBV7-6, the J gene TRBJ2-3; D gene unclear. The germline CDR1 and CDR2 sequences are SGHVS and FNYEAQ. Trimming cost V 3 bases and J 3 bases, with 7 bases left between them. The CDR3 contains 13 residues. Partial CDR3 DNA: TGTGCCAGCAGCTTCAGTTGGACAGATACG. Translation: CASSFSWTDT. The entire CDR3 protein is CASSFSWTDTQYF.

On this clone: The CDR3 end falls 3 residues outside the read, so it is completed with the germline J gene. The rearrangement joins TRBV7-8 to TRBJ1-5; no clear D. V was clipped by 2 bases and J by 5 bases, with 16 bases between them. There are 16 residues in the CDR3. CDR1 is SGHVS, CDR2 FQNEAQ, per germline. The CDR3 DNA, read in part, is TGTGCCAGCAGCTTAATGTCCGGACTAGCGGATCAGCCC. It is translated as CASSLMSGLADQP. The complete CDR3 protein is CASSLMSGLADQPQHF.

On this clone: The sequenced fragment ends 3 residues before the CDR3 boundary, so the rest is inferred from the germline J gene. The chain recombines TRBV19 with TRBJ1-1; D perhaps matches TRBD1 (5 bases). CDR3 length: 13 residues. Trimming removed 6 bases at V and 0 bases at J, with 8 bases between. Germline loops: CDR1 LNHDA, CDR2 SQIVND (reference sequence). The CDR3 reads CASSPTVNTEAFF. The DNA read from the CDR3 is TGTGCCAGTAGCCCGACAGTGAACACTGAA.

Notes on this clone: The observed sequence ends 3 residues before the CDR3 terminus, with the missing tail filled in from the germline J gene. The chain uses TRBV7-3 and TRBJ1-6; D perhaps matches TRBD1 (5 bases). V was clipped by 5 bases and J by 9 bases, with 11 bases between them. Germline V CDR1 and CDR2: SGHTA, FQGTGA. The CDR3 runs to 13 residues. The sequenced part of the CDR3 DNA is TGTGCCAGCAGCCTTGGGGGGACTTCACCC. It specifies CASSLGGTSP. The complete CDR3 sequence is CASSLGGTSPLHF.

Comment on this clone: The read ends 3 residues shy of where the CDR3 ends; the end is completed using the germline J gene. The rearrangement uses TRBV5-4 and TRBJ1-1; TRBD1 matches 7 bases. The germline CDR1 and CDR2 sequences are SGHNT and YYREEE (reference sequence). The ends lost 4 bases at V and 6 bases at J; junction bases unmatched: 6. There are 13 residues in the CDR3. The sequenced part of the CDR3 DNA is TGTGCCAGCAGCCGACAGGGAGTAGCTGAA. Its protein is CASSRQGVAE. The complete CDR3 reads CASSRQGVAEAFF.

About this clone: From the germline J gene comes the end of the CDR3, since the read stops 3 residues before it. The rearrangement uses TRBV5-1 and TRBJ2-7; the D is unclear. CDR1 and CDR2 from the germline V gene are SGHRS and YFSETQ. CDR3 size: 12 residues. V lost 0 bases and J lost 4, with 5 bases in between. This chain's CDR3 is CASSLVGYEQYF. The DNA read from the CDR3 is TGCGCCAGCAGCTTGGTCGGTTACGAG.

With respect to this clone: The observed sequence ends 3 residues before the CDR3 terminus, with the missing tail filled in from the germline J gene. The V and J genes are TRBV20-1 and TRBJ2-5, with D possibly matching TRBD2 (7 bases). The ends were cut back, 1 base at V and 0 bases at J, with 12 bases in the middle. The CDR3 runs 15 residues. Looked up from germline, CDR1 is DFQATT and CDR2 is SNEGSKA (reference sequence). Here the CDR3 reads CSARVRGGDQETQYF. The DNA read from the CDR3 is TGCAGTGCTAGAGTGAGAGGGGGGGACCAAGAGACC.

As for this clone: The CDR3 end falls 3 residues outside the read, so it is completed with the germline J gene. The rearrangement links TRBV7-8 to TRBJ2-3; possible D gene TRBD1, 5 bases. The CDR3 is 17 amino acids. Trimming stripped 1 base from V and 0 bases from J, with 14 bases between. Germline V gene data show CDR1 as SGHVS and CDR2 as FQNEAQ. The DNA read from the CDR3 is TGTGCCAGCAGCTTAGTTAGGTGGGGCACTAGCACAGATACG. Translating gives CASSLVRWGTSTDT. The whole CDR3 protein reads CASSLVRWGTSTDTQYF.